These 6 T cell receptor beta chains were all obtained from the same sample, sequenced in a study of radiation and T cells in renal cell carcinoma. Time point meaning: blood 2 weeks post-SBRT. Regarding treatment: 15 Gy SBRT to primary tumor, nephrectomy 4 weeks later. Clones were sequenced by immunoSEQ multiplex PCR, and TCRdb holds only the in-frame ones, with some missing. The top ten hold over 4.5% of the sample, which has roughly 130,000 clones, 88% seen once. This specimen consisted of blood, obtained from a patient whose treatment included radiotherapy and nephrectomy. The receptors derive from a woman between 70 and 85 years old with renal cell carcinoma.

This chain links TRBV19 with TRBJ2-6, with unresolved D. V dropped 7 bases and J dropped 0 bases, with 7 bases sitting between them. The V gene's germline CDR1 is LNHDA and CDR2 SQIVND (reference sequence). This CDR3 is 14 amino acids long. The CDR3 sequence is CASNPFSGANVLTF. In DNA, the CDR3 is TGTGCCAGTAACCCCTTCTCTGGGGCCAACGTCCTGACTTTC.

The gene calls are TRBV19 and TRBJ1-2; TRBD1 agrees at 7 bases. The CDR3 sequence is 13 residues long. Germline V gene lookup returns CDR1 LNHDA and CDR2 SQIVND (reference sequence). The junction had 3 bases not matched to a gene; V was cut back by 5 bases and J by 3 bases. The CDR3 loop reads CASSWGTDYGYTF. DNA of the CDR3: TGTGCCAGTAGTTGGGGGACAGACTATGGCTACACCTTC.

This clone was recorded once. The chain recombines TRBV5-5 with TRBJ1-2; tentative D call: TRBD1 (5 bases). The CDR3 runs to 14 residues. Trimming cost V 4 bases and J 4 bases, with 14 bases left between them. Looked up from germline, CDR1 is SGHKS and CDR2 is YYEKEE (reference sequence). For the CDR3, the DNA is TGTGCCAGCAGCCAGGGTGCAGGCGGCTATGGCTACACCTTC. It translates to CASSQGAGGYGYTF.

The chain combines TRBV7-2 with TRBJ2-5; 8 positions match TRBD2. This CDR3 contains 17 residues. Per the germline V gene, CDR1 is SGHTA and CDR2 is FQGNSA. Losses at the gene ends were 5 bases for V and 4 bases for J; bases not matched to a gene: 15. Here the CDR3 DNA reads TGTGCCAGCAGCCTACGAAAGGCGGGGGGCGTGGGAGAGACCCAGTACTTC. Residues: CASSLRKAGGVGETQYF.

The V and J genes are TRBV10-3 and TRBJ1-2; D call uncertain. V was shortened by 3 bases and J by 1 base, with 6 bases between the two germline ends. CDR1 and CDR2 from the germline V gene are ENHRY and SYGVKD. The CDR3 has 13 residues. The CDR3 protein is CAISDGVNYGYTF. For the CDR3, the DNA is TGTGCCATCAGTGACGGGGTTAACTATGGCTACACCTTC.

The chain uses TRBV5-1 and TRBJ2-3, with D perhaps TRBD1 or TRBD2 (6 bases each). V lost 1 base to trimming and J lost 5 bases, with 11 bases between them. This CDR3 region has 14 residues. Looked up from germline, CDR1 is SGHRS and CDR2 is YFSETQ. In DNA, the CDR3 is TGCGCCAGCAGCTTGTTGGGGGGCGTAGATACGCAGTATTTT. It is translated as CASSLLGGVDTQYF.